This T cell receptor (beta chain) was identified during a study of blood T cells in healthy people across ages. Study results and caveats: Fewer expanded clones and more diversity marked long-lived versus aged donors.

V shed 5 bases and J shed 7 bases, with 6 bases lying between them. CDR3 length: 11 residues. Germline V lookup: CDR1 SEHNR, CDR2 FQNEAQ (reference sequence). Then a second PCR, running about 6 to 12 cycles, was carried out with a sample-barcoded 5' primer and a J-beta primer mix. TCRdb used MiXCR to reprocess the 5' RACE reads, holding one entry per CDR3 protein. Of roughly 800,000 distinct CDR3 sequences listed, 53% were seen once; the top ten hold approximately 40%. Concerning this clonotype itself: The antigen remains unidentified.

The sample comprised blood. The TCR comes from a man of 80 years or more in good health. The V call is TRBV7-9, the J call TRBJ2-1; D unclear. This CDR3 reads CASSPENEQFF. As DNA, the CDR3 is TGTGCCAGCAGCCCGGAGAATGAGCAGTTCTTC.